This is a list of T cell receptor beta chains from one sample in a study of blood T cell repertoires in COVID-19. Libraries were prepared by immunoSEQ multiplex PCR; TCRdb keeps only in-frame clonotypes and omits some of them. The data show more than 250,000 clones, with about 80% seen just once and approximately 9% held by the top ten. The material sequenced was peripheral blood. Receptor source: a human donor in a cohort sampled during active COVID-19. CDR3s include the opening cysteine and the closing phenylalanine or tryptophan. Fields, in order: CDR3 length, J gene, V gene, CDR3 protein.

CDR3 length: 16; J gene: TRBJ2-3; V gene: TRBV11-2; CDR3 protein: CASSFFAGRSTDTQYF
CDR3 length: 22; J gene: TRBJ2-1; V gene: TRBV2; CDR3 protein: CASSQPSGGGATSGNSYNEQFF
CDR3 length: 16; J gene: TRBJ2-1; V gene: TRBV5-6; CDR3 protein: CASSSTGQSSYNEQFF
CDR3 length: 13; J gene: TRBJ1-3; V gene: TRBV28; CDR3 protein: CASSGQGRNTIYF
CDR3 length: 12; J gene: TRBJ2-7; V gene: TRBV7-8; CDR3 protein: CASSFEGYEQYF
CDR3 length: 16; J gene: TRBJ1-6; V gene: TRBV6-5; CDR3 protein: CASSYSVLLPDSPLHF
CDR3 length: 15; J gene: TRBJ1-2; V gene: TRBV6-6; CDR3 protein: CASSPRDRGNYGYTF
CDR3 length: 14; J gene: TRBJ1-1; V gene: TRBV5-1; CDR3 protein: CASSFQGTNTEAFF
CDR3 length: 14; J gene: TRBJ2-1; V gene: TRBV16; CDR3 protein: CASSRTGRYNEQFF
CDR3 length: 11; J gene: TRBJ2-7; V gene: TRBV11-2; CDR3 protein: CASSLHYEQYF
CDR3 length: 13; J gene: TRBJ1-2; V gene: TRBV10-2; CDR3 protein: CASKGDRSIGYTF
CDR3 length: 14; J gene: TRBJ1-3; V gene: TRBV9; CDR3 protein: CASSADSFANTIYF
CDR3 length: 15; J gene: TRBJ1-2; V gene: TRBV14; CDR3 protein: CASSPRQDRSWGYTF
CDR3 length: 15; J gene: TRBJ2-7; V gene: TRBV5-1; CDR3 protein: CASSRFYDSTYEQYF
CDR3 length: 15; J gene: TRBJ1-4; V gene: TRBV2; CDR3 protein: CASSPRQGTNEKLFF
CDR3 length: 14; J gene: TRBJ2-7; V gene: TRBV7-2; CDR3 protein: CASSLTAIHYEQYF
CDR3 length: 14; J gene: TRBJ2-5; V gene: TRBV9; CDR3 protein: CASSDARDPLFQYF
CDR3 length: 14; J gene: TRBJ2-2; V gene: TRBV9; CDR3 protein: CASSVSGRAGELFF
CDR3 length: 15; J gene: TRBJ2-3; V gene: TRBV18; CDR3 protein: CASSPQTGLTDTQYF
CDR3 length: 15; J gene: TRBJ2-1; V gene: TRBV10-2; CDR3 protein: CASNRAGGRDNEQFF
CDR3 length: 13; J gene: TRBJ1-1; V gene: TRBV18; CDR3 protein: CASSTLQETEAFF
CDR3 length: 16; J gene: TRBJ1-2; V gene: TRBV6-5; CDR3 protein: CASSYSRTGGGYGYTF